This T cell receptor beta chain was recorded in a study of blood T cell repertoires in COVID-19. On the study more broadly: T cells, B-cell-depleted T cells, or PBMCs supplied cDNA or gDNA.

Participants were aged 18 to 89 years from approximately 24 US areas. Trimming cost V 1 base and J 3 bases; bases outside gene matches: 0. The germline V gene has CDR1 SGDLS and CDR2 YYNGEE. The CDR3 is 13 amino acids. How the authors handled the data: Estimation of nucleated cell counts relied on the amplification of reference gene primers. The repertoire was sequenced with immunoSEQ multiplex PCR; TCRdb's copy has only in-frame clones and lacks some. The V and J calls and the clone size are those of that table, but D and trimming were determined from the DNA. The repertoire has about 210,000 clones, approximately 80% of them found once; the top ten carry 8% to 9%.

The receptor was isolated from a woman aged 45-60 years with acute COVID-19. The chain recombines TRBV9 with TRBJ1-1; 7 bases line up with TRBD1. Sequencing input: PBMCs or T cells enriched from blood (not recorded which). The chain's CDR3 is CASSVQGDTEAFF. CDR3 DNA: TGTGCCAGCAGCGTACAGGGGGACACTGAAGCTTTCTTT.